A single sample gave rise to the 12 T cell receptor beta chains below, sequenced in a study of T cell responses to AZD1222 COVID-19 vaccine. Profiling relied on immunoSEQ multiplex PCR, and the TCRdb table lists in-frame clones only, not all of them. The sample includes 120,000 or so clones, 87% seen only once; the top ten take about 9.4%. The source material was peripheral blood, sampled on day 0 of AZD1222 vaccination. Every receptor here comes from an adult in good health.

The rearrangement uses TRBV7-3 and TRBJ2-5; D call uncertain. There are 13 residues in the CDR3. The V end was cut by 1 base, the J end by 4 bases, with 7 bases between. The germline CDR1 and CDR2 sequences are SGHTA and FQGTGA. The chain's CDR3 is CASSLKRRETQYF. The CDR3 DNA reads as TGTGCCAGCAGCTTAAAACGGAGAGAGACCCAGTACTTC.

The chain carries TRBV27 and TRBJ1-1; D may be TRBD1 (6 bases). This CDR3 is built from 14 residues. V was shortened by 8 bases and J by 0 bases, with 13 bases between the two germline ends. Per the germline V gene, CDR1 is MNHEY and CDR2 is SMNVEV (reference sequence). DNA for the CDR3: TGTGCCAGCGGGGCCCAGGGGCTGAACACTGAAGCTTTCTTT. Translating it yields CASGAQGLNTEAFF.

The genes are TRBV19 and TRBJ2-5; 12 bases are shared with TRBD2. Germline V CDR1 and CDR2: LNHDA, SQIVND (reference sequence). CDR3 length: 14 residues. Trimming at V came to 5 bases and at J to 6 bases, leaving 4 bases not matched to a gene. This chain's CDR3 is CASSPSGRGKTQYF. As DNA, the CDR3 is TGTGCCAGTAGTCCTAGCGGGAGGGGAAAGACCCAGTACTTC.

This clone was picked up one time. This chain connects TRBV7-2 to TRBJ1-1; TRBD1 agrees at 9 bases. Per the germline V gene, CDR1 is SGHTA and CDR2 is FQGNSA. CDR3 length: 15 amino acids. V was clipped by 6 bases and J by 8 bases; unmatched bases: 13. The DNA for the CDR3 is TGTGCCAGCAGGAGCACACCGGGACAGGGTTTCGAAGCTTTCTTT. It yields the protein CASRSTPGQGFEAFF.

The V gene is TRBV5-1, the J gene TRBJ2-5, with D perhaps given as TRBD1 or TRBD2 (5 bases each). Per germline, CDR1 SGHRS and CDR2 YFSETQ. Trimming stripped 0 bases from V and 4 bases from J, with 10 bases between. This CDR3 has 14 amino acids. DNA for the CDR3: TGCGCCAGCAGCTTGGCTGATGGGGGAGAGACCCAGTACTTC. This codes for CASSLADGGETQYF.

The rearrangement joins TRBV19 to TRBJ2-1, with TRBD2 matching over 12 bases. Germline V gene sequence: CDR1 LNHDA, CDR2 SQIVND (reference sequence). The CDR3 is 15 amino acids. The J segment lost 2 bases and the V segment lost 7 bases, leaving 3 bases of the junction unmatched. The CDR3 DNA follows: TGTGCCAGTATACCTAGCGGGAGGGCCTACAATGAGCAGTTCTTC. It yields the protein CASIPSGRAYNEQFF. Drawing the rest from reference TRBV19 and TRBJ2-1, the complete variable domain is DGGITQSPKYLFRKEGQNVTLSCEQNLNHDAMYWYRQDPGQGLRLIYYSQIVNDFQKGDIAEGYSVSREKKESFPLTVTSAQKNPTAFYLCASIPSGRAYNEQFFGPGTRLTVL.

The chain joins TRBV28 to TRBJ2-1; no firm D call. Germline values: CDR1 MDHEN, CDR2 SYDVKM. V was trimmed by 4 bases and J by 6 bases, leaving 7 bases between them. The CDR3 totals 12 residues. In nucleotides, the CDR3 is TGTGCCAGCAGTTGGACCACCAATGAGCAGTTCTTC. Translated, it gives CASSWTTNEQFF.

This chain uses TRBV29-1 with TRBJ1-2; the match to TRBD1 covers 8 bases. Germline values: CDR1 SQVTM, CDR2 ANQGSEA. The J segment lost 0 bases and the V segment lost 7 bases, leaving 4 bases of the junction unmatched. The length of the CDR3 is 13 residues. CDR3 sequence (DNA): TGCAGCGCCCGGGACAGGACTAACTATGGCTACACCTTC. This encodes CSARDRTNYGYTF.

This clone turned up a few times. V usage is TRBV5-1 and J usage is TRBJ1-2; TRBD1 aligns across 9 bases. Germline loops: CDR1 SGHRS, CDR2 YFSETQ. The CDR3 sequence is 16 residues long. J was trimmed by 4 bases and V by 4 bases; bases with no gene match: 11. The CDR3 loop reads CASSLSLSTGGYGYTF. CDR3 in DNA: TGCGCCAGCAGCCTGTCCCTATCGACAGGGGGCTATGGCTACACCTTC.

This rearrangement joins TRBV5-8 to TRBJ1-2, with TRBD1 identical over 7 bases. Per germline, CDR1 SGHTS and CDR2 YDEGEE. The CDR3 length is 14 residues. The trim removed 4 bases at V and 4 bases at J, leaving 7 bases unmatched. The CDR3 is CASSADRNSYGYTF. The CDR3 DNA reads as TGTGCCAGCAGCGCGGACAGGAATTCCTATGGCTACACCTTC.

This chain connects TRBV9 to TRBJ2-1, with no clear D. Germline V gives CDR1 SGDLS, CDR2 YYNGEE. Trimming pared 0 bases from V and 9 bases from J, leaving 13 bases between. The CDR3 length is 14 residues. The CDR3 region is CASSVVSSSGEQFF. In DNA, the CDR3 is TGTGCCAGCAGCGTAGTGAGTAGTTCAGGTGAGCAGTTCTTC.

The J gene is TRBJ2-7, the V gene TRBV2; 7 bases match TRBD1. Trimming cost V 8 bases and J 7 bases; bases outside gene matches: 11. There are 13 residues in the CDR3. Per germline, CDR1 SNHLY and CDR2 FYNNEI. The CDR3 bases are TGTGCCAGCGGTCAGCAGGGGGTTGGGGAGCAGTACTTC. Amino acid sequence: CASGQQGVGEQYF.